This TCR beta chain emerged from a study of blood T cell repertoires in COVID-19. About the study: PBMCs, B-cell-depleted T cells, or T cells were the source of the cDNA or gDNA that made up the material.

This CDR3 region has 17 residues. V shed 0 bases and J 8 bases; nucleotides not matched to a gene: 17. Germline V CDR1 and CDR2: GTSNPN, SVGIG (reference sequence). Some clones are missing from TCRdb's copy, which holds only in-frame ones; the method was immunoSEQ multiplex PCR. The repertoire holds some 200,000 clones, with 82% as singletons. This chain joins TRBV30 and TRBJ1-2; TRBD1 agrees at 8 bases. The receptor comes from a woman in her thirties or forties with acute or convalescent COVID-19. Sequencing was done on a sample of peripheral blood. As DNA, the CDR3 is TGTGCCTGGAGTGTTCCAGGGCAGGGGGCGACCAGGTGGGGCTACACCTTC. Amino acid sequence: CAWSVPGQGATRWGYTF.